What follows are 30 T cell receptor beta chains derived from one specimen sequenced in a study of blood T cell repertoires in COVID-19. Measured with immunoSEQ multiplex PCR; TCRdb has only the in-frame clones, and not every one. The sample carries about 65,000 clones, over 75% recorded once. The sample consisted of peripheral blood. These receptors all stem from a man older than 75 with acute or convalescent COVID-19.

The CDR3 coding sequence is TGTGCCACCAGTGAAAAAAGTTCGGGGGTTGCTAATGAAAAACTGTTTTTT. Amino acid sequence: CATSEKSSGVANEKLFF. V gene TRBV24-1 combines with J gene TRBJ1-4; D possibly corresponds to TRBD1 (5 bases). The CDR3 runs 17 residues. Germline CDR1 and CDR2: KGHDR and SFDVKD. Deletions cut 4 bases from V and 3 bases from J, with 17 bases between.

CDR3 amino acids: CASTTGTGAETQYF. In DNA, the CDR3 is TGCGCCAGCACCACCGGGACAGGGGCAGAGACCCAGTACTTC. The rearrangement joins TRBV5-1 to TRBJ2-5; 10 nucleotides align to TRBD1. J lost 4 bases, V lost 6 bases, and 6 bases had no gene match. The CDR3 extends over 14 amino acids. Germline values: CDR1 SGHRS, CDR2 YFSETQ.

This clone was detected a few times. The chain is built from TRBV19 and TRBJ2-5; the match to TRBD1 covers 7 bases. In germline, CDR1 is LNHDA, CDR2 SQIVND (reference sequence). Trimming took 5 bases from V and 5 from J; bases not matched to a gene: 5. The CDR3 has 13 amino acids. The CDR3 DNA is TGTGCCAGTAGTGTGACAGGGAAGGAGACCCAGTACTTC. It specifies CASSVTGKETQYF.

In its sample, this clone was seen once. The chain links TRBV28 to TRBJ1-1; tentatively, D is TRBD1 (5 bases). Per the germline V gene, CDR1 is MDHEN and CDR2 is SYDVKM. Trimming left V 5 bases short and J 8 bases short, with 15 bases between. The CDR3 has 13 residues. The CDR3 DNA is TGTGCCAGCAGTACCTTTCGGGGGGGGGAAGCTTTCTTT. This gives the protein CASSTFRGGEAFF.

This clone was seen a single time. The V and J genes are TRBV10-3 and TRBJ1-1; D perhaps matches TRBD1 (5 bases). From germline, CDR1 is ENHRY and CDR2 SYGVKD. The CDR3 is 16 amino acids. V was cut by 0 bases and J by 6 bases, with 17 bases left in between. The CDR3 spells CAISESPTGGSPEAFF. The CDR3 bases are TGTGCCATCAGTGAGTCACCTACGGGGGGGAGTCCTGAAGCTTTCTTT.

Of note for this clone: Relative to the germline gene, one junction end is altered; a read error may explain this. The chain is built from TRBV7-7 and TRBJ2-5, with 12 bases that match TRBD1. The CDR3 is made up of 16 amino acids. Germline lookup yields CDR1 SSHAT and CDR2 FNYEAQ (reference sequence). The CDR3 reads CASSWGQGAGSETQYF. Written as DNA, the CDR3 is TGTGCTAGCAGCTGGGGACAGGGGGCTGGTTCAGAGACCCAGTACTTC. Based on the CDR3 plus reference TRBV7-7 and TRBJ2-5, the full variable domain is GAGVSQSPRYKVTKRGQDVTLRCDPISSHATLYWYQQALGQGPEFLTYFNYEAQPDKSGLPSDRFSAERPEGSISTLTIQRTEQRDSAMYRCASSWGQGAGSETQYFGPGTRLLVL.

V usage is TRBV10-3 and J usage is TRBJ2-7, with D tentatively TRBD1 (6 bases). The germline CDR1 and CDR2 sequences are ENHRY and SYGVKD. V lost 6 bases, J lost 6 bases, and 12 bases lay in between. The CDR3 loop spans 12 amino acids. The CDR3 nucleotides are TGTGCCATCAGCACAGGGATTAGCGAGCAGTACTTC. It encodes CAISTGISEQYF.

The chain recombines TRBV30 with TRBJ2-3; 10 nucleotides match TRBD2. Trimming at V came to 0 bases and at J to 2 bases, leaving 2 bases not matched to a gene. CDR1 and CDR2 (germline): GTSNPN, SVGIG (reference sequence). The CDR3 is 15 amino acids. CDR3 DNA sequence: TGTGCCTGGAGTGTAACTAGCGGGGTCACAGATACGCAGTATTTT. Protein sequence: CAWSVTSGVTDTQYF.

V gene TRBV14 combines with J gene TRBJ1-1; D may be TRBD1 (6 bases). The germline V gene has CDR1 SGHDN and CDR2 FVKESK. CDR3 length equals 13 residues. V was shortened by 5 bases and J by 4 bases, with 11 bases between the two germline ends. DNA of the CDR3: TGTGCCAGCAGCAAGGGGGTTCTCACTGAAGCTTTCTTT. This codes for CASSKGVLTEAFF.

This chain links TRBV28 with TRBJ1-2; 7 nucleotides align to TRBD1. Germline CDR1 reads MDHEN; CDR2 reads SYDVKM. This CDR3 is 14 amino acids long. J gave up 8 bases and V 6 bases, and 12 bases lay outside the gene matches. In DNA, the CDR3 is TGTGCCAGCAGGGGAGGAGGGGGCGGGCAAGGCTACACCTTC. It translates to CASRGGGGGQGYTF.

This chain connects TRBV15 to TRBJ1-5, with TRBD1 matching 7 bases. This CDR3 is built from 16 residues. V gave up 1 base and J gave up 2 bases; unmatched junction bases: 5. Germline V CDR1 and CDR2: LNHNV, YYDKDF (reference sequence). CDR3 DNA sequence: TGTGCCACCAGCAGAGTCCAGGGGGTCCGCAATCAGCCCCAGCATTTT. Translated: CATSRVQGVRNQPQHF.

The J gene is TRBJ1-1, the V gene TRBV10-3; D remains ambiguous. There are 14 residues in the CDR3. V was cut by 2 bases and J by 2 bases, with 9 bases left in between. CDR1 is ENHRY, CDR2 SYGVKD, per germline. The DNA for the CDR3 is TGTGCCATCAGTGAGGCTGGTACTAACACTGAAGCTTTCTTT. Translating it yields CAISEAGTNTEAFF.

This clone is deemed medium-sized (0.01 to 0.1%). V is TRBV3-1 (or the pseudogene TRBV3-2) and J is TRBJ2-3; 10 positions match TRBD1. V shed 7 bases and J 2 bases; nucleotides not matched to a gene: 9. CDR3 size: 16 residues. The V gene's germline CDR1 is LGHDT and CDR2 YNNKEL (reference sequence). The CDR3 sequence is CASTWTGGGNTDTQYF. CDR3 sequence (DNA): TGTGCCAGCACCTGGACAGGGGGGGGTAACACAGATACGCAGTATTTT.

This chain uses TRBV6-2 or TRBV6-3 with TRBJ2-7; D uncertain. The CDR3 totals 14 residues. Germline CDR1 is MNHEY and CDR2 is SVGEGT. V lost 0 bases and J 2 bases, leaving 8 bases between the germline ends. This chain's CDR3 is CASSYSSQPYEQYF. The DNA of the CDR3 is TGTGCCAGCAGTTACTCGTCACAGCCCTACGAGCAGTACTTC.

J is TRBJ1-3 and V is TRBV6-1; the match to TRBD1 covers 8 bases. CDR1 and CDR2 from the germline V gene are MNHNS and SASEGT. The V gene end was trimmed by 2 bases and the J gene end by 4 bases; junction bases not matched to a gene: 10. This CDR3 spans 17 amino acids. DNA for the CDR3: TGTGCCAGCAGTGAATTTTCGCAGGGGGCGAGAGGAAACACCATATATTTT. This gives the protein CASSEFSQGARGNTIYF.

The chain employs TRBV15 and TRBJ2-7; 8 nucleotides agree with TRBD1. This CDR3 contains 14 residues. Germline V gene data show CDR1 as LNHNV and CDR2 as YYDKDF (reference sequence). Trimming at V came to 7 bases and at J to 0 bases, leaving 5 bases not matched to a gene. The CDR3 coding sequence is TGTGCCACCAAAAGGGGACAGGACTCCTACGAGCAGTACTTC. This codes for CATKRGQDSYEQYF.

The chain has TRBV12-3 or TRBV12-4 and TRBJ2-5; 9 bases fit TRBD1. The length of the CDR3 is 13 residues. V dropped 6 bases and J dropped 4; count of bases not matched to a gene: 3. The CDR3, as DNA: TGTGCCAGCAGGGGACAGGGACGAGAGACCCAGTACTTC. Its translation: CASRGQGRETQYF.

The chain combines TRBV21-1 with TRBJ2-5; TRBD2 is the table's D call and was not checked against the DNA. TRBV21-1 is labeled a pseudogene. The CDR3 consists of 16 residues. This CDR3 reads CASRGLAGGDQETQYF. The CDR3 DNA sequence: TGTGCCAGCAGGGGACTAGCGGGGGGTGACCAAGAGACCCAGTACTTC.

The chain has TRBV7-8 and TRBJ2-3, with 8 nucleotides matching TRBD2. Germline-derived CDR1 and CDR2 are SGHVS and FQNEAQ. CDR3 length equals 17 residues. The J segment lost 0 bases and the V segment lost 4 bases, leaving 9 bases of the junction unmatched. This CDR3 is CASSSSLAGSSTDTQYF. The CDR3 bases are TGTGCCAGCAGCTCGAGCTTAGCGGGGTCTAGCACAGATACGCAGTATTTT. Full variable domain (missing parts from reference TRBV7-8 and TRBJ2-3): GAGVSQSPRYKVAKRGQDVALRCDPISGHVSLFWYQQALGQGPEFLTYFQNEAQLDKSGLPSDRFFAERPEGSVSTLKIQRTQQEDSAVYLCASSSSLAGSSTDTQYFGPGTRLTVL.

The chain is built from TRBV5-4 and TRBJ2-1; 9 positions match TRBD1. V lost 0 bases, J lost 15 bases, and 4 bases stayed unmatched. This CDR3 has 12 amino acids. CDR1 and CDR2 (germline): SGHNT, YYREEE (reference sequence). The CDR3 DNA is TGTGCCAGCAGCTTGGCACAGGGGGCTGGGTTCTTC. It translates to CASSLAQGAGFF.

The CDR3 DNA reads as TGTGCCAGCAGCGGCGGACTGTATAATTCACCCCTCCACTTT. Translated: CASSGGLYNSPLHF. The chain uses TRBV9 and TRBJ1-6; the D is unclear. CDR3 length equals 14 residues. CDR1 is SGDLS, CDR2 YYNGEE, per germline. Between the trimmed V and J ends, which lost 3 bases and 4 bases, there was a span of 8 bases.

The chain employs TRBV13 and TRBJ1-2; 9 bases align to TRBD1. The V and J ends lost 2 bases and 6 bases, in that order; junction bases with no gene match: 7. Germline V gene data show CDR1 as PRHDT and CDR2 as FYEKMQ (reference sequence). CDR3 length: 15 residues. The CDR3 is CASSLTGGGRNGYTF. For the CDR3, the DNA is TGTGCCAGCAGCTTAACAGGGGGCGGACGTAATGGCTACACCTTC.

This clone was detected a few times. V usage is TRBV6-1 and J usage is TRBJ1-1, with 9 bases lining up with TRBD1. V was pared by 2 bases and J by 10 bases, with 5 bases of the junction left unmatched. This CDR3 spans 13 amino acids. The V gene's germline CDR1 is MNHNS and CDR2 SASEGT. CDR3 residues: CASSESLTGGAFF. As DNA, the CDR3 is TGTGCCAGCAGTGAATCCCTGACAGGGGGAGCTTTCTTT.

V is TRBV5-1 and J is TRBJ2-1, with 16 bases that match TRBD2. Germline trimming cut 4 bases from V and 8 bases from J; bases unmatched to any gene: 6. Germline V gene lookup returns CDR1 SGHRS and CDR2 YFSETQ. The CDR3 has 16 residues. For the CDR3, the DNA is TGCGCCAGCAGCAGAGGGACTAGCGGGGGGGCGGATGAGCAGTTCTTC. This codes for CASSRGTSGGADEQFF.

The chain recombines TRBV11-2 with TRBJ1-2; 8 positions agree with TRBD1. Germline-derived CDR1 and CDR2 are SGHAT and FQNNGV. The CDR3 spans 17 residues. The trim removed 0 bases at V and 6 bases at J, leaving 12 bases unmatched. The CDR3 reads CASSLDPGRGRRDGYTF. DNA of the CDR3: TGTGCCAGCAGCTTAGATCCCGGCAGGGGGCGTCGGGATGGCTACACCTTC.

As for this clone: A junction boundary mismatches the germline segment, possibly from a read error. The J gene is TRBJ1-2, the V gene TRBV4-1; TRBD1 matches 9 bases. This CDR3 contains 16 residues. Germline V gives CDR1 MGHRA, CDR2 YSYEKL. CDR3 in DNA: TGCGCCAGCAGCCAACAACAGGGGGCCTATGTCTATAGCTACACCTTC. As protein: CASSQQQGAYVYSYTF.

The chain recombines TRBV5-1 with TRBJ2-1, with D possibly matching TRBD1 (5 bases). The CDR3 has 17 amino acids. Germline CDR1 and CDR2: SGHRS and YFSETQ. The ends were cut back, 0 bases at V and 0 bases at J, with 13 bases in the middle. The CDR3 region is CASSLAKQASSYNEQFF. Written as DNA, the CDR3 is TGCGCCAGCAGCTTGGCAAAACAGGCGAGCTCCTACAATGAGCAGTTCTTC.

The chain employs TRBV4-1 and TRBJ2-1; 10 bases fit TRBD2. Germline V gives CDR1 MGHRA, CDR2 YSYEKL. The junction had 13 bases not matched to a gene; V was cut back by 5 bases and J by 6 bases. There are 17 residues in the CDR3. CDR3 sequence: CASSVKGGLAATNEQFF. CDR3 coding DNA: TGCGCCAGCAGCGTTAAGGGAGGACTAGCGGCGACCAATGAGCAGTTCTTC.

In its sample, this clone was seen once. This sequence joins TRBV18 and TRBJ2-3; D ambiguous. V lost 3 bases to trimming and J lost 2 bases, with 6 bases between them. There are 13 residues in the CDR3. Per the germline V gene, CDR1 is KGHSH and CDR2 is LQKENI. CDR3 in DNA: TGTGCCAGCTCACCGGCGGTCACAGATACGCAGTATTTT. Translating gives CASSPAVTDTQYF.

The chain uses TRBV3-1 (or the pseudogene TRBV3-2) and TRBJ1-2; a possible D gene is TRBD1 (6 bases). CDR3 length equals 13 residues. The germline CDR1 and CDR2 sequences are LGHDT and YNNKEL (reference sequence). The V end lost 4 bases, the J end lost 4 bases, and 10 bases lay between the germline ends. The CDR3 region has the DNA TGTGCCAGCAGCCGGACAGCCTTCTATGGCTACACCTTC. Translating gives CASSRTAFYGYTF.